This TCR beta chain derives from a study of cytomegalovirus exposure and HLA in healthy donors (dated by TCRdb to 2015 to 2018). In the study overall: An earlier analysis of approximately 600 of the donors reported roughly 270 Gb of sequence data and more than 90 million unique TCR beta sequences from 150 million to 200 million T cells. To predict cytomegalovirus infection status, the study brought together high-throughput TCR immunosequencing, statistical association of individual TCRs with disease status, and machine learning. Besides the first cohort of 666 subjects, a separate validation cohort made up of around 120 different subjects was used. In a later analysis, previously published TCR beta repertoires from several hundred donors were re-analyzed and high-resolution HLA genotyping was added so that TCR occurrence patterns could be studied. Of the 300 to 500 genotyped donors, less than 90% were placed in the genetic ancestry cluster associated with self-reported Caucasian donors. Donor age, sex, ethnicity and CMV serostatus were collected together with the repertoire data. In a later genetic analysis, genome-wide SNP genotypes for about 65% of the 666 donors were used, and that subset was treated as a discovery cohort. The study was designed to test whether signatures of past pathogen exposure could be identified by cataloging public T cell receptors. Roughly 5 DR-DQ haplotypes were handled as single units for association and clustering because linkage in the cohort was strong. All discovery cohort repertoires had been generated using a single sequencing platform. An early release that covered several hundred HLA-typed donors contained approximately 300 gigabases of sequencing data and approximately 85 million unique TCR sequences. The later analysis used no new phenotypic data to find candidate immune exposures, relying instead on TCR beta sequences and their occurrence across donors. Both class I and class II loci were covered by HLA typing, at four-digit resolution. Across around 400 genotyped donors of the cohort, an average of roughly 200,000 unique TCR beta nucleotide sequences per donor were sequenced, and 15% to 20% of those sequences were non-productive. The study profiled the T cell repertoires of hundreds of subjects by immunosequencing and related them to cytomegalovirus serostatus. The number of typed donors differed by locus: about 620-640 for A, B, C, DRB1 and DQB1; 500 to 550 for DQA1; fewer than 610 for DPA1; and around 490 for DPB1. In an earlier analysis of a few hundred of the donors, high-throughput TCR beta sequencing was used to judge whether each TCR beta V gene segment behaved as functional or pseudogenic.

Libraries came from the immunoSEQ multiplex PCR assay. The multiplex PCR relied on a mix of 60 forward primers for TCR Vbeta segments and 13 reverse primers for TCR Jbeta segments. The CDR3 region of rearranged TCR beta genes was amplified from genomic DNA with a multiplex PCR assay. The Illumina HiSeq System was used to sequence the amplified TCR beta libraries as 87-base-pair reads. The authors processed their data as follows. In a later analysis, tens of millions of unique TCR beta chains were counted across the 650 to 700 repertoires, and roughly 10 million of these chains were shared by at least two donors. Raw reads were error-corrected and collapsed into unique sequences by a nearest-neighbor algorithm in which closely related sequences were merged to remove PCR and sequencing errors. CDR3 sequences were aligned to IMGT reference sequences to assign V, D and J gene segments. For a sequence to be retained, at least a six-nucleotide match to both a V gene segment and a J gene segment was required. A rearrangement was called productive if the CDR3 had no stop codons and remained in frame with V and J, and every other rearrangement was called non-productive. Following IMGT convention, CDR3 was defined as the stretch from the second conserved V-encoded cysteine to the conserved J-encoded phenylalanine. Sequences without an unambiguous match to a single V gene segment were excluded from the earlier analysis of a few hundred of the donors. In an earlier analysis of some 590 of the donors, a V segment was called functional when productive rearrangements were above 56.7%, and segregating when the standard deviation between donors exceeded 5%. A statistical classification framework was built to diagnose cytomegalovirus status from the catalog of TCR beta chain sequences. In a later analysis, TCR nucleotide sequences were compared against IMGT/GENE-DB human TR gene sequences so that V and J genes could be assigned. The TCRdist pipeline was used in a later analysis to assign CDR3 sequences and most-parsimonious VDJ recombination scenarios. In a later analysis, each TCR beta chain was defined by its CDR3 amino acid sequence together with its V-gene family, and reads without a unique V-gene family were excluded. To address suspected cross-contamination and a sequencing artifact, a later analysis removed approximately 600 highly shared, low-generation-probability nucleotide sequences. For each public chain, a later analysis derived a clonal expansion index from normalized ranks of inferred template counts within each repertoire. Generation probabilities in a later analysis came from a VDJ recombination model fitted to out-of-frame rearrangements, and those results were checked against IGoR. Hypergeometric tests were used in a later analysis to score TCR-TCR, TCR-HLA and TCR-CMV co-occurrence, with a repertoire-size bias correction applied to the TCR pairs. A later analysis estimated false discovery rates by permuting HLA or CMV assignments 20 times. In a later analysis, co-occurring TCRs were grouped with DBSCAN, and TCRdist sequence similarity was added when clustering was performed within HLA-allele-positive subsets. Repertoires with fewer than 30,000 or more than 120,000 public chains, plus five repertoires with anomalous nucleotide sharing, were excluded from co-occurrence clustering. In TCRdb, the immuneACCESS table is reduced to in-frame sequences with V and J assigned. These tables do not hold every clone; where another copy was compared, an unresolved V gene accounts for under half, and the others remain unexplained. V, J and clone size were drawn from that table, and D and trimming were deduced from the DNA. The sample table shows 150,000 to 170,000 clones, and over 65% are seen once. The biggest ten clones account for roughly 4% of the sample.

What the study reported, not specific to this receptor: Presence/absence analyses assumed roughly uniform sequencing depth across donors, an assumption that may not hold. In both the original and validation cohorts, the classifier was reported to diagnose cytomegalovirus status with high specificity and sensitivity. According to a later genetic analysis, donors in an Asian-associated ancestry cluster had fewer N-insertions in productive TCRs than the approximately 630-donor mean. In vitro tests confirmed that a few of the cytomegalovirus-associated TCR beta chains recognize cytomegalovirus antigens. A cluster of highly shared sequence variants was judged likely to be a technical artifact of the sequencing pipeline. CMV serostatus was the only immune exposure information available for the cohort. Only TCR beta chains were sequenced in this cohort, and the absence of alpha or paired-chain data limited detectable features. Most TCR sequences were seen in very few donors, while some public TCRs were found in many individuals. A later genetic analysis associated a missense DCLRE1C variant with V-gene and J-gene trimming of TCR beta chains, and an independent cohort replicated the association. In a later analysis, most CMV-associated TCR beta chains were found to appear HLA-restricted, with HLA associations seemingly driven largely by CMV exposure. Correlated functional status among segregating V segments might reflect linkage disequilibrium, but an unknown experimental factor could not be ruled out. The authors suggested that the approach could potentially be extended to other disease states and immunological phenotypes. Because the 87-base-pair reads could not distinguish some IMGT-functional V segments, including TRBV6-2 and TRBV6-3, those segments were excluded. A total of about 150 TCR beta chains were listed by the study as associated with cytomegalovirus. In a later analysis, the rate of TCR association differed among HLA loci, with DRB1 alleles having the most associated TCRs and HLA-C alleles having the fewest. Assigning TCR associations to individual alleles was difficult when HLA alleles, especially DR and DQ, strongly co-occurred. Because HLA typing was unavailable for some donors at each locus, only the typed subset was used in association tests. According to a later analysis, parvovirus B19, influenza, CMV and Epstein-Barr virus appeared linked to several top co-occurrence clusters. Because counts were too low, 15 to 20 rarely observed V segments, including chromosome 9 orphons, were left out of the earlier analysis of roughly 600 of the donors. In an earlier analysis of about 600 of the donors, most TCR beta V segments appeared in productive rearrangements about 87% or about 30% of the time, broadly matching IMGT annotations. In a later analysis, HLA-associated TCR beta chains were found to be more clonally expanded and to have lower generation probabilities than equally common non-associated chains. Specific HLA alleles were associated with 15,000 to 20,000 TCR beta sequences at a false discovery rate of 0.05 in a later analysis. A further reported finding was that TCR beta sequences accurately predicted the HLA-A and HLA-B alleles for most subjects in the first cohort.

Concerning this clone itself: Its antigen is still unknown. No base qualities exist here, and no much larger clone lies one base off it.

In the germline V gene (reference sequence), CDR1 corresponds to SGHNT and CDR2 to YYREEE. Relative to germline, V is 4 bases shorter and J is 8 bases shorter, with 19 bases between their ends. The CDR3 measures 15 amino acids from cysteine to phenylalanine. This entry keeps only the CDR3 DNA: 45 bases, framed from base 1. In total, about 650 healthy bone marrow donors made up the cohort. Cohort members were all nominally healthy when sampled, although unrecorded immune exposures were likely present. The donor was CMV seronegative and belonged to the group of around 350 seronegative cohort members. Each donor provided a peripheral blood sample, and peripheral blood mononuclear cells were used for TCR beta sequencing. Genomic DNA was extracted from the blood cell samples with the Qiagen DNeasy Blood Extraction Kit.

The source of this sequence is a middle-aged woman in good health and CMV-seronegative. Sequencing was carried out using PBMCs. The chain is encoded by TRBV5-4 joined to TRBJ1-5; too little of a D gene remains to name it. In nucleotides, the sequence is TGTGCCAGCAGCCTAATGGGCAGGATGGAGGAGCCCCAGCATTTT. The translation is CASSLMGRMEEPQHF.